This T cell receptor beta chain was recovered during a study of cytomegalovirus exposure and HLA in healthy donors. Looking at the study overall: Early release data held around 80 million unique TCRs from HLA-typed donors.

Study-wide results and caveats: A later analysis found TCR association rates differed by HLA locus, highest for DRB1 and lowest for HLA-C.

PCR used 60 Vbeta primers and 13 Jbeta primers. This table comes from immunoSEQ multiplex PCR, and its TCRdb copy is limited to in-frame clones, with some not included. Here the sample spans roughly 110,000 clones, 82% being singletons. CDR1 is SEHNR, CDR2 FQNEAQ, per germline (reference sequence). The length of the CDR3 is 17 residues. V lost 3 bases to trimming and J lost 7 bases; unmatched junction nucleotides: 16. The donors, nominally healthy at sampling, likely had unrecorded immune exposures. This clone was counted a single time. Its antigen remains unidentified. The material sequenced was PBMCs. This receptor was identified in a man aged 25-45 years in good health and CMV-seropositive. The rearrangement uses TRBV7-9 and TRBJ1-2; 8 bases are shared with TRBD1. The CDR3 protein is CASSFTKPGQAEFGYTF. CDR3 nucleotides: TGTGCCAGCAGCTTTACCAAACCGGGACAGGCTGAGTTTGGCTACACCTTC.